A selection of T cell receptor beta chains follows, all from one sample in a study of shared clonotypes between healthy human individuals. Sequencing was performed with immunoSEQ multiplex PCR; in TCRdb, only in-frame clones are kept and a portion is missing. The sample has 2,500,000 or so clones, around 92% seen once. Sequenced material: naive CD4+ T cells from PBMCs. Receptor source: a man between 18 and 29 years old in good health. Some clones in this sample may be carry-over from other donors' samples. Both conserved end residues are part of each CDR3. The D gene is left open where the match is weak. Only some rows state a clone size, as once, few, many or a class for expanded clones.

d_call: TRBD1; j_call: TRBJ2-7; v_call: TRBV5-1; clone_size: .; cdr3_aa: CASSLGGTGAYEQYF; cdr3_nt: TGCGCCAGCAGCTTGGGGGGGACAGGAGCCTACGAGCAGTACTTC
d_call: .; j_call: TRBJ2-4; v_call: TRBV30; clone_size: .; cdr3_aa: CAWRGTQLAKNIQYF; cdr3_nt: TGTGCCTGGAGAGGTACCCAGCTCGCCAAAAACATTCAGTACTTC
d_call: .; j_call: TRBJ2-7; v_call: TRBV7-9; clone_size: once; cdr3_aa: CASSLVGLGQTWQYF; cdr3_nt: TGTGCCAGCAGCTTAGTGGGTTTAGGGCAAACTTGGCAGTACTTC
d_call: TRBD1; j_call: TRBJ1-1; v_call: TRBV10-3; clone_size: few; cdr3_aa: CAISESRTGQTEAFF; cdr3_nt: TGTGCCATCAGTGAGTCGAGGACAGGGCAAACTGAAGCTTTCTTT
d_call: TRBD2; j_call: TRBJ2-1; v_call: TRBV9; clone_size: once; cdr3_aa: CASSPPGGRHYNEQFF; cdr3_nt: TGTGCCAGCAGCCCCCCTGGCGGGAGGCACTACAATGAGCAGTTCTTC
d_call: TRBD2; j_call: TRBJ2-1; v_call: TRBV9; clone_size: .; cdr3_aa: CASSVGPVTGGEQFF; cdr3_nt: TGTGCCAGCAGCGTAGGGCCGGTCACGGGAGGTGAGCAGTTCTTC
d_call: .; j_call: TRBJ2-2; v_call: TRBV5-1; clone_size: .; cdr3_aa: CASSFGSSSLPGELFF; cdr3_nt: TGCGCCAGCAGCTTCGGCAGCTCCAGTCTCCCCGGGGAGCTGTTTTTT
d_call: .; j_call: TRBJ1-3; v_call: TRBV30; clone_size: .; cdr3_aa: CAWSVWGSGHTIYF; cdr3_nt: TGTGCCTGGAGTGTTTGGGGGTCCGGGCACACCATATATTTT
d_call: TRBD1; j_call: TRBJ1-1; v_call: TRBV7-2; clone_size: .; cdr3_aa: CASSFRTGANTEAFF; cdr3_nt: TGTGCCAGCAGCTTCAGGACAGGGGCGAACACTGAAGCTTTCTTT
d_call: .; j_call: TRBJ1-1; v_call: TRBV6-4; clone_size: .; cdr3_aa: CASRNGRNTEAFF; cdr3_nt: TGTGCCAGCAGAAACGGGAGGAACACTGAAGCTTTCTTT
d_call: .; j_call: TRBJ2-1; v_call: TRBV29-1; clone_size: .; cdr3_aa: CSVESNVQQFF; cdr3_nt: TGCAGCGTTGAGTCGAACGTACAGCAGTTCTTC
d_call: TRBD2; j_call: TRBJ2-1; v_call: TRBV2; clone_size: .; cdr3_aa: CASLAGGYNEQFF; cdr3_nt: TGTGCCAGCTTAGCGGGAGGGTACAATGAGCAGTTCTTC
d_call: .; j_call: TRBJ2-7; v_call: TRBV18; clone_size: .; cdr3_aa: CASSPGHQALEQYF; cdr3_nt: TGTGCCAGCTCACCGGGACACCAAGCCCTCGAGCAGTACTTC
d_call: .; j_call: TRBJ2-7; v_call: TRBV5-1; clone_size: .; cdr3_aa: CASSVGRKYEQYF; cdr3_nt: TGCGCCAGCAGCGTCGGCAGAAAGTACGAGCAGTACTTC
d_call: .; j_call: TRBJ2-2; v_call: TRBV18; clone_size: .; cdr3_aa: CASSPLKGRIGELFF; cdr3_nt: TGTGCCAGCTCACCACTTAAAGGGCGGATCGGGGAGCTGTTTTTT
d_call: .; j_call: TRBJ1-3; v_call: TRBV7-3; clone_size: .; cdr3_aa: CASSLGGSGNTIYF; cdr3_nt: TGTGCCAGCAGCCTAGGGGGCTCTGGAAACACCATATATTTT